The T cell receptor (beta chain) described here comes from a study of blood T cells in healthy people across ages. A note on this clonotype: Its antigen is as yet unknown.

Regarding the study as a whole: Lack of knowledge of donor CMV status possibly confounded expanded clonotype changes.

PCR was performed a second time for roughly 6 to 12 cycles using a sample-barcoded 5' primer and a J-beta primer mix. TCRdb ran MiXCR on the 5' RACE reads and lists one entry per CDR3 protein. Among 1.5 million to 2 million distinct CDR3 sequences listed, roughly 43% were seen once. The authors drew approximately 9 milliliters of peripheral blood from each donor. Trimming shortened V by 0 bases and J by 3 bases, and 12 bases separated the two germline ends. CDR3 length equals 15 residues. The V gene's germline CDR1 is SGHVS and CDR2 FNYEAQ. This rearrangement joins TRBV7-6 to TRBJ2-7; perhaps TRBD2 as D (6 bases). Sample: blood. This receptor was identified in a human donor in good health. CDR3 sequence: CASSLAIGGFYEQYF. For the CDR3, the DNA is TGTGCCAGCAGCTTAGCGATTGGAGGGTTCTACGAGCAGTACTTC.